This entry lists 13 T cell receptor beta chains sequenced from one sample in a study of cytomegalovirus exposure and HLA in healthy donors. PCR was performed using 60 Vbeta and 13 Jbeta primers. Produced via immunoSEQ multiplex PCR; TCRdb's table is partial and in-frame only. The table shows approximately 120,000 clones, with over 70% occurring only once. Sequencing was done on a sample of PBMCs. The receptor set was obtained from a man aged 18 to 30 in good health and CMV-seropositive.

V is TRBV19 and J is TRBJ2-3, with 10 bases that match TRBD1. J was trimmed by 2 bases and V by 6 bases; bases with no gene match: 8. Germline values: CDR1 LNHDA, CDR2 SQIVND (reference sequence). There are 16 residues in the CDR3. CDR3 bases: TGTGCCAGTAGAATTATGGACAGGGGGACCACAGATACGCAGTATTTT. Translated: CASRIMDRGTTDTQYF.

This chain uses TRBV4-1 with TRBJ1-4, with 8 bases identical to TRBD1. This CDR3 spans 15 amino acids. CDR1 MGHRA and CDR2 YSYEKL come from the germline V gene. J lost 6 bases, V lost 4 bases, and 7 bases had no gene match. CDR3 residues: CASSPGQGGDEKLFF. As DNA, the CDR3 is TGCGCCAGCAGCCCCGGACAGGGCGGCGATGAAAAACTGTTTTTT.

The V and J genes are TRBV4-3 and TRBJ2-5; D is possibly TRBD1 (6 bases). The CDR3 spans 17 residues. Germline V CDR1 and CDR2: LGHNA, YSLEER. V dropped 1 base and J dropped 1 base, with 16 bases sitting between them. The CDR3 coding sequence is TGCGCCAGCAGCCAAGGTAGCTCCGGACAGTTCCAAGAGACCCAGTACTTC. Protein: CASSQGSSGQFQETQYF.

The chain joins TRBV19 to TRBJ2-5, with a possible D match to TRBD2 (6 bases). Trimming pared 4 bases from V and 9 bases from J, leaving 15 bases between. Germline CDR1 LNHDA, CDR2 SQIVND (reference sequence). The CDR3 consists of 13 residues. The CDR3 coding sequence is TGTGCCAGTAGTACTGGACCGCCGGGGGCCCAGTACTTC. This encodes CASSTGPPGAQYF.

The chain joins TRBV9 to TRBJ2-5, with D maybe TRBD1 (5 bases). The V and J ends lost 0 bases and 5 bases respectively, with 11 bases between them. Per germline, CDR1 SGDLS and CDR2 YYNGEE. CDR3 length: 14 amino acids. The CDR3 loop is CASSVAGLSETQYF. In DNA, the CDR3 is TGTGCCAGCAGCGTAGCAGGGCTCAGCGAGACCCAGTACTTC.

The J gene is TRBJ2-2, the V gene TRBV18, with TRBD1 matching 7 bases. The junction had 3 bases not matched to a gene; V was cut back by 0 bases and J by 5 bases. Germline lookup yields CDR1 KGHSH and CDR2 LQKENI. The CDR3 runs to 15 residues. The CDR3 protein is CASSPPTGLTGELFF. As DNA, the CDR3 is TGTGCCAGCTCACCACCGACAGGGTTAACCGGGGAGCTGTTTTTT.

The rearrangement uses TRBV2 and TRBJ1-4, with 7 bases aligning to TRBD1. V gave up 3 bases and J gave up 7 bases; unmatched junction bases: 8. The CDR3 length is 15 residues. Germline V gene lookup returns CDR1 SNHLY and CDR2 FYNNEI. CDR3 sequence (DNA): TGTGCCAGCAGTGATACAGGGGAGGATGTTGAAAAACTGTTTTTT. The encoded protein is CASSDTGEDVEKLFF.

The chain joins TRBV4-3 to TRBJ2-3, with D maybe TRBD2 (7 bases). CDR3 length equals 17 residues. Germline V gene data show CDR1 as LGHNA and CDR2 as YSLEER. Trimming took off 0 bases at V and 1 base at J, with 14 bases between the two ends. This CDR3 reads CASSQDLGGGGTDTQYF. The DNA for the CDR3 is TGCGCCAGCAGCCAAGACCTGGGGGGGGGCGGCACAGATACGCAGTATTTT.

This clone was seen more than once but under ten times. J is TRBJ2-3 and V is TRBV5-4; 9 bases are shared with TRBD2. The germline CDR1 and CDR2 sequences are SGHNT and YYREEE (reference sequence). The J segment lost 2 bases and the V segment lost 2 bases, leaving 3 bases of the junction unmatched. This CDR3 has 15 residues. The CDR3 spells CASSFGTSYTDTQYF. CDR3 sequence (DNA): TGTGCCAGCAGCTTCGGGACTAGCTACACAGATACGCAGTATTTT.

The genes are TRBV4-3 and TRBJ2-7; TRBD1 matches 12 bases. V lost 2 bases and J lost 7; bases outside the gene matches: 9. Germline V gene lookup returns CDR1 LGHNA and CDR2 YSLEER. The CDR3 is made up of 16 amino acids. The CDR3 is CASSQSSGTGGNEQYF. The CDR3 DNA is TGCGCCAGCAGCCAATCGTCCGGGACAGGGGGCAATGAGCAGTACTTC.

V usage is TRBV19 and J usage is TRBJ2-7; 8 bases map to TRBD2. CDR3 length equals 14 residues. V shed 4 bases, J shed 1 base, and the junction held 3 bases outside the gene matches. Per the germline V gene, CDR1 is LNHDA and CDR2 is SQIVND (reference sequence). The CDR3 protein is CASSNSGTSYEQYF. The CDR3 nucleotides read TGTGCCAGTAGTAATAGCGGGACATCCTACGAGCAGTACTTC.

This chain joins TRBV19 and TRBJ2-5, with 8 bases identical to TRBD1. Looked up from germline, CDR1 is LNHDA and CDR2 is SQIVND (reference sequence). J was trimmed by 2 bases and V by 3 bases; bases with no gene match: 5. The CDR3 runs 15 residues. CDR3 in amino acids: CASSITGGFQETQYF. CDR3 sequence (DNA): TGTGCCAGTAGTATCACAGGGGGATTTCAAGAGACCCAGTACTTC.

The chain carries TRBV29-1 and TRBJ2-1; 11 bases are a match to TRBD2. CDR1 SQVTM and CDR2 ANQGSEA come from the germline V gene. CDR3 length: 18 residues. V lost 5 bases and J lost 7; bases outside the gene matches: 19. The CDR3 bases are TGCAGCGTTAAGGGGGTAATTACGACTAGCGGGACCCGAAATGAGCAGTTCTTC. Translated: CSVKGVITTSGTRNEQFF.